This record looks at one TCR beta chain sequence and its context. This sample was included in a study of T cells in localized non-small cell lung cancer. Assay: immunoSEQ multiplex PCR; the TCRdb copy retains only in-frame clones and omits some. The sample shows roughly 40,000 clones, around 86% of them seen only once. This TCR came from a male donor at least 60 years old with stage II lung adenocarcinoma. The specimen was peripheral blood mononuclear cells, collected before any cancer treatment.

CDR3 coding DNA: TGTGCCAGCAGCAGACTAGCGGGAGGGCCCCCATCTGGGGCCAACGTCCTGACTTTC. It encodes CASSRLAGGPPSGANVLTF. V usage is TRBV7-2 and J usage is TRBJ2-6, with TRBD2 matching 14 bases. With V trimmed by 5 bases and J by 1 base, 7 bases remained unmatched. Germline assignment: CDR1 SGHTA and CDR2 FQGNSA. The CDR3 length is 19 residues.